The present entry profiles one TCR beta chain with its context. Its cognate antigen has yet to be identified. No much larger clonotype is one base removed from it; base qualities were not supplied. Libraries came from the immunoSEQ multiplex PCR assay. Here the immuneACCESS table is served through TCRdb, limited to in-frame sequences with V and J called. Missing clones are a known gap in these copies; in checked studies unresolved V genes cover under half, and the rest lacks a known reason. The sample records 70,000 to 95,000 clones, around 83% of which are singletons. The ten largest make up 14% to 15% of the sample. V lost 6 bases and J lost 2 bases, and the count of bases not matched to a germline gene is 3. From the cysteine up to the phenylalanine, the CDR3 has a length of 15 residues. The kept DNA is CDR3 alone, 45 bases in frame from the first base. As encoded in the germline V gene (reference sequence), CDR1 is MNHEY while CDR2 is SMNVEV.

The study evaluated CTLA-4 blockade (ipilimumab) given together with focal radiation therapy in patients who had chemo-refractory metastatic non-small-cell lung cancer. This sample was taken from a study of radiotherapy plus CTLA-4 blockade in lung cancer (dated by TCRdb to about 2018). For the wider study: Objective responses occurred in around 19% of enrolled patients, and about 30% achieved disease control.

The research as a whole found: TCR clones derived from tumors expanded in peripheral blood after treatment with radiotherapy and ipilimumab. The strongest predictors of response were reported to be early dynamic shifts in blood T cell clones along with a rise in serum interferon-beta following radiation.

The sequence is built from TRBV27 and TRBJ2-1; 11 middle bases align to TRBD1. The receptor comes from a human donor with non-small cell lung cancer that progressed on radiotherapy plus ipilimumab. The specimen was peripheral blood, collected from a patient treated with radiotherapy plus ipilimumab. The CDR3 here reads CASRAGQGAYNEQFF. The sequenced DNA is TGTGCCAGCAGAGCGGGACAGGGGGCCTACAATGAGCAGTTCTTC.